This passage covers 23 T cell receptor beta chains from one sample sequenced in a study of graft-versus-host responses after intestinal transplantation. TCRdb's table, derived via immunoSEQ multiplex PCR, lists solely in-frame clones and lacks some. The data contain 13,000 to 15,000 clones, about 74% of them singletons. Investigators treated the graft tissue so that it released intraepithelial and lamina propria lymphocytes. This specimen consisted of ileum tissue, obtained 16 days after intestinal transplant. The receptors originated from a human patient who received an intestinal transplant, so some T cells may come from the graft donor.

Within the sample, this clone is medium-sized. This rearrangement joins TRBV7-9 to TRBJ1-1; a possible D gene is TRBD1 (5 bases). Germline V lookup: CDR1 SEHNR, CDR2 FQNEAQ (reference sequence). The CDR3 has 16 amino acids. V lost 1 base, J lost 7 bases, and 19 bases lay in between. The CDR3, as DNA: TGTGCCAGCAGCTTAGTCCCCCGTACAGGCAGTTTTGAAGCTTTCTTT. Translation gives CASSLVPRTGSFEAFF.

The gene calls are TRBV28 and TRBJ1-5, with no clear D. Germline V gene sequence: CDR1 MDHEN, CDR2 SYDVKM. The V end lost 3 bases, the J end lost 3 bases, and 6 bases lay between the germline ends. This CDR3 has 13 residues. The CDR3 loop reads CASSFGLNQPQHF. CDR3 in DNA: TGTGCCAGCAGTTTTGGCCTCAATCAGCCCCAGCATTTT.

The J gene is TRBJ1-2, the V gene TRBV6-5; the D gene is possibly TRBD1 (6 bases). The germline V and J ends were trimmed by 3 bases and 5 bases, with 13 bases remaining between them. Germline V CDR1 and CDR2: MNHEY, SVGAGI. The CDR3 length is 14 residues. DNA of the CDR3: TGTGCCAGCAGTTATTCGGACAGAGGATATGGCTACACCTTC. This gives the protein CASSYSDRGYGYTF.

V usage is TRBV4-2 and J usage is TRBJ1-6; TRBD1 aligns across 8 bases. Germline lookup yields CDR1 LGHNA and CDR2 YNFKEQ. V lost 0 bases and J lost 9; bases outside the gene matches: 7. The CDR3 has 16 residues. CDR3 DNA sequence: TGTGCCAGCAGCCAAGACCCCGGGACAGGAGGTTCACCCCTCCACTTT. Translated, it gives CASSQDPGTGGSPLHF.

This clone was found a few times. The V and J genes are TRBV9 and TRBJ2-2; TRBD1 aligns across 12 bases. Germline V gene sequence: CDR1 SGDLS, CDR2 YYNGEE. The length of the CDR3 is 14 residues. V gave up 3 bases and J gave up 7 bases; unmatched junction bases: 1. This CDR3 is CASSGDRGRGELFF. The CDR3, as DNA: TGTGCCAGCAGCGGGGACAGGGGGCGCGGGGAGCTGTTTTTT.

This clone showed up just a few times. The chain couples TRBV2 to TRBJ2-6; perhaps TRBD1 as D (6 bases). V was pared by 6 bases and J by 0 bases, with 12 bases between. Germline V gives CDR1 SNHLY, CDR2 FYNNEI. The CDR3 contains 16 residues. CDR3 DNA: TGTGCCAGCAGCGACAGGCATGACTCTGGGGCCAACGTCCTGACTTTC. Residues: CASSDRHDSGANVLTF.

The chain combines TRBV5-1 with TRBJ1-3; the match to TRBD1 covers 9 bases. CDR3 size: 15 residues. Germline CDR1 reads SGHRS; CDR2 reads YFSETQ. Unmatched junction bases numbered 0, after V lost 0 bases and J lost 2 bases. The CDR3 sequence is CASSLGQGAGNTIYF. CDR3 DNA: TGCGCCAGCAGCTTGGGACAGGGGGCTGGAAACACCATATATTTT.

The chain combines TRBV4-1 with TRBJ1-1, with 8 bases identical to TRBD1. The CDR3 has 18 residues. The germline V gene has CDR1 MGHRA and CDR2 YSYEKL. V lost 3 bases and J lost 1; bases outside the gene matches: 13. In DNA, the CDR3 is TGCGCCAGCAGCCATTACGACAGGGGTGAGGGATGGAACACTGAAGCTTTCTTT. It encodes CASSHYDRGEGWNTEAFF.

The V gene is TRBV10-1, the J gene TRBJ2-1, with D perhaps TRBD2 (6 bases). V lost 4 bases and J 8 bases, leaving 15 bases between the germline ends. Germline V gene sequence: CDR1 WNHNN, CDR2 SYGVQD (reference sequence). There are 14 residues in the CDR3. The CDR3 here is CASSVRTGSHEQFF. For the CDR3, the DNA is TGCGCCAGCAGTGTGAGGACCGGGAGCCATGAGCAGTTCTTC.

The chain has TRBV2 and TRBJ2-7; TRBD1 matches at 7 bases. The CDR3 runs 16 residues. With V trimmed by 8 bases and J by 2 bases, 15 bases remained unmatched. Looked up from germline, CDR1 is SNHLY and CDR2 is FYNNEI. DNA of the CDR3: TGTGCCAGCGGGGATTATTTACAGGGGATTACCTACGAGCAGTACTTC. Translation gives CASGDYLQGITYEQYF.

This chain connects TRBV10-3 to TRBJ1-4, with 12 bases lining up with TRBD1. From germline, CDR1 is ENHRY and CDR2 SYGVKD. Losses at the gene ends were 2 bases for V and 8 bases for J; bases not matched to a gene: 0. The length of the CDR3 is 14 residues. CDR3 bases: TGTGCCATCAGTGAGGGGACAGGGGGCGAAAAACTGTTTTTT. Translating it yields CAISEGTGGEKLFF.

The chain links TRBV29-1 to TRBJ1-4, with 7 bases matching TRBD1. Germline CDR1 is SQVTM and CDR2 is ANQGSEA. The CDR3 is 14 amino acids. Germline trimming cut 3 bases from V and 5 bases from J; bases unmatched to any gene: 6. The DNA of the CDR3 is TGCAGCGTTGATAGGACAGGTCTCAATGAAAAACTGTTTTTT. This encodes CSVDRTGLNEKLFF.

This clone appeared a single time. This chain uses TRBV18 with TRBJ1-2, with D possibly being TRBD1 (5 bases). This CDR3 region has 14 residues. The V and J ends lost 5 bases and 4 bases respectively, with 14 bases between them. Germline V CDR1 and CDR2: KGHSH, LQKENI. The CDR3 DNA reads as TGTGCCAGCTCAGTGGCAGGGCGTCGCTATGGCTACACCTTC. Translation: CASSVAGRRYGYTF.

The V and J genes are TRBV28 and TRBJ2-7; D is perhaps TRBD1 (5 bases). CDR1 and CDR2 (germline): MDHEN, SYDVKM. This CDR3 spans 14 amino acids. The V and J ends lost 8 bases and 0 bases respectively, with 14 bases between them. In DNA, the CDR3 is TGTGCCAGCGACTCAGGACAAAGCTCCTACGAGCAGTACTTC. Protein product: CASDSGQSSYEQYF.

This clone was recorded only once. The sample contains more than one DNA sequence encoding this CDR3. The chain couples TRBV29-1 to TRBJ1-4, with 8 nucleotides matching TRBD1. This CDR3 region has 14 residues. Germline V gene data show CDR1 as SQVTM and CDR2 as ANQGSEA. Losses at the gene ends were 7 bases for V and 7 bases for J; bases not matched to a gene: 11. The CDR3 DNA reads TGCAGCGCCGAGTCCGGGACAGGTCCTGAAAAACTGTTTTTT. It translates to CSAESGTGPEKLFF.

The rearrangement uses TRBV28 and TRBJ2-7; 9 bases map to TRBD1. The CDR3 totals 15 residues. Germline V gene sequence: CDR1 MDHEN, CDR2 SYDVKM. Unmatched junction bases numbered 5, after V lost 3 bases and J lost 2 bases. CDR3 region: CASSFLGTGTYEQYF. The CDR3 DNA reads TGTGCCAGCAGTTTTCTCGGGACAGGGACCTACGAGCAGTACTTC.

The chain combines TRBV6-5 with TRBJ1-5; TRBD1 is a possible D gene (6 bases). The CDR3 has 13 amino acids. From germline, CDR1 is MNHEY and CDR2 SVGAGI. V was trimmed by 6 bases and J by 3 bases, leaving 9 bases between them. The CDR3 spells CASRRQANQPQHF. In DNA form, the CDR3 reads TGTGCCAGCAGGCGACAGGCCAATCAGCCCCAGCATTTT.

A note on this clone: Different DNA sequences within this sample yield the same CDR3. The V gene is TRBV27, the J gene TRBJ2-7; a weak D match, TRBD2 (6 bases). Trimming shortened V by 3 bases and J by 3 bases, and 9 bases separated the two germline ends. CDR3 length: 13 amino acids. Germline values: CDR1 MNHEY, CDR2 SMNVEV (reference sequence). The DNA for the CDR3 is TGTGCCAGCAGTTTTGGCGGGATCTACGAGCAGTACTTC. It specifies CASSFGGIYEQYF.

The rearrangement uses TRBV2 and TRBJ2-2; D call uncertain. V was trimmed by 8 bases and J by 2 bases, leaving 12 bases between them. The CDR3 sequence is 14 residues long. The germline V gene has CDR1 SNHLY and CDR2 FYNNEI. The CDR3 coding sequence is TGTGCCAGCCGAGATATTCCAAACACCGGGGAGCTGTTTTTT. Amino acids: CASRDIPNTGELFF.

V and J are TRBV19 and TRBJ1-2, with D possibly TRBD1 on 6 matching bases. Germline V lookup: CDR1 LNHDA, CDR2 SQIVND (reference sequence). The V end was cut by 6 bases, the J end by 4 bases, with 15 bases between. The CDR3 runs to 14 residues. CDR3 loop: CASSFWTVSYGYTF. The CDR3 DNA reads TGTGCCAGTAGCTTTTGGACAGTCTCCTATGGCTACACCTTC.

This clone was detected once. The J gene is TRBJ1-2, the V gene TRBV7-2, with a weak D call TRBD1 (6 bases). The germline CDR1 and CDR2 sequences are SGHTA and FQGNSA. Trimming stripped 2 bases from V and 4 bases from J, with 14 bases between. This CDR3 contains 15 residues. The CDR3 is CASSLWPGTIYGYTF. For the CDR3, the DNA is TGTGCCAGCAGCTTATGGCCCGGGACAATCTATGGCTACACCTTC.

This chain links TRBV30 with TRBJ2-7; D gene unclear. Germline V CDR1 and CDR2: GTSNPN, SVGIG (reference sequence). V shed 2 bases and J shed 1 base, with 9 bases lying between them. This CDR3 contains 13 residues. This CDR3 is CAWSWAPSYEQYF. In nucleotides, the CDR3 is TGTGCCTGGAGTTGGGCGCCGTCCTACGAGCAGTACTTC.

A few counts support this clone. This chain links TRBV10-3 with TRBJ2-3; perhaps TRBD1 as D (5 bases). The V and J ends lost 3 bases and 5 bases respectively, with 9 bases between them. Germline-derived CDR1 and CDR2 are ENHRY and SYGVKD. The CDR3 has 13 amino acids. The CDR3 loop reads CAISEFQGDTQYF. In DNA form, the CDR3 reads TGTGCCATCAGTGAATTCCAGGGAGATACGCAGTATTTT.